Below are 7 T cell receptor beta chains sequenced from a single sample in a study of T cell changes during pregnancy in multiple sclerosis (dated by TCRdb to 2018 to 2020). The library was generated by the immunoSEQ multiplex PCR assay. TCRdb took this table from immuneACCESS and kept in-frame rearrangements with V and J called. Such tables lack part of the clones; where checked against another copy, unresolved V genes explain under half of the gap, and the rest is unexplained. This sample lists 40,000 or so clones; about 91% were detected once. The ten top clones hold about 7.8% of the sample. The sequences come from CD8+ T cells from peripheral blood mononuclear cells, collected before pregnancy. The receptors derive from a female donor with multiple sclerosis, enrolled in a pregnancy study.

The rearrangement links TRBV4-3 to TRBJ1-2; TRBD1 matches at 8 bases. Looked up from germline, CDR1 is LGHNA and CDR2 is YSLEER. CDR3 size: 14 residues. With 2 bases clipped from V and 6 bases from J, the junction kept 5 bases outside the gene matches. CDR3 amino acids: CASSQQGAANGYTF. The CDR3 nucleotides read TGCGCCAGCAGCCAACAGGGGGCGGCTAATGGCTACACCTTC.

The CDR3 DNA reads TGTGCCAGCAGCTCACAGTACGAGCAGTACTTC. It specifies CASSSQYEQYF. The chain is built from TRBV7-2 and TRBJ2-7; D call uncertain. This CDR3 spans 11 amino acids. Germline CDR1 reads SGHTA; CDR2 reads FQGNSA. Trimming took off 4 bases at V and 4 bases at J, with 5 bases between the two ends.

The chain uses TRBV28 and TRBJ2-7, with 12 nucleotides matching TRBD1. CDR1 is MDHEN, CDR2 SYDVKM, per germline. V lost 2 bases to trimming and J lost 6 bases; unmatched junction nucleotides: 8. CDR3 length equals 16 residues. CDR3 coding DNA: TGTGCCAGCAGTTTAGGGGCGGGACAGGGGGCGTCCGAGCAGTACTTC. Encoded protein: CASSLGAGQGASEQYF. Together with reference TRBV28 and TRBJ2-7, the CDR3 gives the full variable domain: DVKVTQSSRYLVKRTGEKVFLECVQDMDHENMFWYRQDPGLGLRLIYFSYDVKMKEKGDIPEGYSVSREKKERFSLILESASTNQTSMYLCASSLGAGQGASEQYFGPGTRLTVT.

The rearrangement links TRBV28 to TRBJ2-3, with TRBD1 matching over 7 bases. Unmatched junction bases numbered 11, after V lost 5 bases and J lost 3 bases. Germline V gene sequence: CDR1 MDHEN, CDR2 SYDVKM. The CDR3 is made up of 16 amino acids. CDR3 residues: CASSHRQGGGTDTQYF. The CDR3 DNA follows: TGTGCCAGCAGTCATAGACAGGGTGGGGGAACAGATACGCAGTATTTT.

The chain carries TRBV7-3 and TRBJ2-1, with TRBD2 matching 9 bases. This CDR3 has 13 amino acids. The ends lost 5 bases at V and 5 bases at J; junction bases unmatched: 1. Germline V gives CDR1 SGHTA, CDR2 FQGTGA. The CDR3 reads CASSASGNNEQFF. For the CDR3, the DNA is TGTGCCAGCAGCGCTAGCGGGAACAATGAGCAGTTCTTC.

In DNA form, the CDR3 reads TGTGCCAGCAGCCCCTGGCTAGGCCTACAAGAGACCCAGTACTTC. As protein: CASSPWLGLQETQYF. This sequence joins TRBV4-2 and TRBJ2-5; unclear D gene. The germline V gene encodes CDR1 LGHNA and CDR2 YNFKEQ. V lost 4 bases to trimming and J lost 2 bases, with 14 bases between them. This CDR3 spans 15 amino acids.

This clone was seen only once. The gene calls are TRBV28 and TRBJ2-5; no clear D gene. The length of the CDR3 is 14 residues. Between the trimmed V and J ends, which lost 3 bases and 1 base, there was a span of 9 bases. Germline V gene data show CDR1 as MDHEN and CDR2 as SYDVKM. CDR3 sequence: CASSFVNIQETQYF. The DNA of the CDR3 is TGTGCCAGCAGTTTCGTAAACATCCAAGAGACCCAGTACTTC.